These T cell receptor beta chains were read from a single sample in a study of blood T cell repertoires in COVID-19. Generated by immunoSEQ multiplex PCR, the TCRdb table keeps only in-frame clones and is missing some. Of about 250,000 clones listed, 85% to 90% were seen once; the top ten hold roughly 1.7%. The sequenced material came from PBMCs or T cells enriched from blood (not recorded which). The receptor source for this set is a woman aged 45-59 years who had recovered from COVID-19. CDR3s leave out the opening cysteine and the closing phenylalanine or tryptophan.

>TRBV2
ASRGTSGGGGTQY
>TRBV2
ASSRQDNNEKLF
>TRBV10-3
AIRGGLGQGRGNYGYT
>TRBV6-2/TRBV6-3
ASSTLDRVGNQPQH
>TRBV5-1
ASSPSGRGYEQY
>TRBV19
ASSFDTFSYEQY
>TRBV27
ASSPGGPGELF
>TRBV4-1
ASRPTGTNQPQH
>TRBV19
ASRRQGSDYGYT
>TRBV7-2
ASSSSGNQPQH
>TRBV2
ASTYSTNEKLF
>TRBV15
ATSRDSGQGGSDTQY
>TRBV3-1/TRBV3-2
ASSNVGGTQY
>TRBV19
ASSSDPLRQKTYEQY
>TRBV15
ATSRGLNNQPQH
>TRBV27
ASSKMPGQMYEKLF
>TRBV10-3
AISAGTGGRYGYT
>TRBV12-3/TRBV12-4
ASGHLTYNEQF
>TRBV29-1
SVAGGIAEAF
>TRBV5-4
ASSSGAQGANTGELF
>TRBV7-3
ASSQPGGDTEAF
>TRBV4-1
ASSQAPGQGTYEQY
>TRBV5-1
ASSSTGTGNNSPLH
>TRBV9
ASSVAWGLNEKLF
>TRBV2
ASSGRERR
>TRBV7-2
ASSLEGLAQDYEQY
>TRBV7-3
ASSRRGPNTEAF
>TRBV4-2
ASSPIRDGDNEQF
>TRBV5-6
ASSLAGVEGYT
>TRBV30
AWKLTGGVWETQY
>TRBV10-2
ASSESGSTEAF
>TRBV4-1
ASSQMGGPGYT
>TRBV2
ASKGQSNEKLF
>TRBV19
ASSIASQSGYEQY
>TRBV27
ASRRSYEQY
>TRBV4-1
ASSQGSGGLTEAF
>TRBV18
ASSDSGPNNSPLH
>TRBV27
ASGKGGRTSGTVTDTQY
>TRBV7-2
ASSRNRGSQPQH
>TRBV7-9
ASSIDSYTEAF
>TRBV29-1
SVVRGANEQF
>TRBV6-5
ASRGQAYNSPLH
>TRBV28
ASSSAGGTAYLYYGYT
>TRBV2
ASSETTIWSLV